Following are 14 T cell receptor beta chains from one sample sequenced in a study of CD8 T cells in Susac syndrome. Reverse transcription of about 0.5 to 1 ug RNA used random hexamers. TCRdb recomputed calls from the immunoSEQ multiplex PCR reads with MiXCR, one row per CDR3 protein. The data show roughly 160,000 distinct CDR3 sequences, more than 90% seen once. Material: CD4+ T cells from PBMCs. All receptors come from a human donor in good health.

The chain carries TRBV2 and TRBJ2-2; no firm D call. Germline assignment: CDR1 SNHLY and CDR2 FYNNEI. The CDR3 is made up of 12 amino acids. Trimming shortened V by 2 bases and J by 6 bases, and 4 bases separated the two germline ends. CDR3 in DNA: TGTGCCAGCAGTGAATACCCCGGGGAGCTGTTTTTT. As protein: CASSEYPGELFF. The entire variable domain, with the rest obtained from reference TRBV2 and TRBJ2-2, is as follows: EPEVTQTPSHQVTQMGQEVILRCVPISNHLYFYWYRQILGQKVEFLVSFYNNEISEKSEIFDDQFSVERPDGSNFTLKIRSTKLEDSAMYFCASSEYPGELFFGEGSRLTVL.

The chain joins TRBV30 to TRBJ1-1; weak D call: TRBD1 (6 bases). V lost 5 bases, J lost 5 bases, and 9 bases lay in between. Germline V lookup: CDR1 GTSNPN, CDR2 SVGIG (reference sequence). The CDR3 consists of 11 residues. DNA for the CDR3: TGTGCCTGGCGCCAGGGGACTGAAGCTTTCTTT. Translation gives CAWRQGTEAFF.

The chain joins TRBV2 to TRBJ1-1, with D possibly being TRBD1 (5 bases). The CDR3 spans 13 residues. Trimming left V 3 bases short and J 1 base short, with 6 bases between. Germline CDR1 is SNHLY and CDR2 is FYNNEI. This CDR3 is CASSEQGNTEAFF. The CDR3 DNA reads TGTGCCAGCAGTGAGCAGGGGAACACTGAAGCTTTCTTT.

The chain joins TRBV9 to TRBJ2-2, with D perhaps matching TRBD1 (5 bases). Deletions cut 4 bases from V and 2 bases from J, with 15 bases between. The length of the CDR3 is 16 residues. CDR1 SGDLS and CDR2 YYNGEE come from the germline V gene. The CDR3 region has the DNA TGTGCCAGCAGCCCCTCTACAGGCCACAACACCGGGGAGCTGTTTTTT. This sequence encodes CASSPSTGHNTGELFF.

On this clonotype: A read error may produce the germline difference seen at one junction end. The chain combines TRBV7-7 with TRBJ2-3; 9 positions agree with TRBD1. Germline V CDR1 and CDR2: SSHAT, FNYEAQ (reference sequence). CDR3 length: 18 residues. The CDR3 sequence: CASSLKSWDRQGGYTQYF. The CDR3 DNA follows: TGTGCTAGCAGCTTAAAGTCGTGGGACAGACAGGGGGGATATACGCAGTATTTT.

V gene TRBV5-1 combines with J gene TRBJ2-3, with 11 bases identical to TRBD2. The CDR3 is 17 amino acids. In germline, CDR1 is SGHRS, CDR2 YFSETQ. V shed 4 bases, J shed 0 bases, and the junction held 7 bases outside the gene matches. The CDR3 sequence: CASSPTGTSGSTDTQYF. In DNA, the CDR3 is TGCGCCAGCAGCCCAACTGGGACTAGCGGAAGCACAGATACGCAGTATTTT. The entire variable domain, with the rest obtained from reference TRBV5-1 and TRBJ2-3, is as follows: KAGVTQTPRYLIKTRGQQVTLSCSPISGHRSVSWYQQTPGQGLQFLFEYFSETQRNKGNFPGRFSGRQFSNSRSEMNVSTLELGDSALYLCASSPTGTSGSTDTQYFGPGTRLTVL.

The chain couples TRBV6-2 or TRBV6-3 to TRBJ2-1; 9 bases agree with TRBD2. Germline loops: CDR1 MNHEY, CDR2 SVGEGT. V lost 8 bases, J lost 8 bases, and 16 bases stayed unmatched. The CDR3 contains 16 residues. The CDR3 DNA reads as TGTGCCAGCCGGAGGCGGGGGGGCCAAAGGACGGATGAGCAGTTCTTC. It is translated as CASRRRGGQRTDEQFF.

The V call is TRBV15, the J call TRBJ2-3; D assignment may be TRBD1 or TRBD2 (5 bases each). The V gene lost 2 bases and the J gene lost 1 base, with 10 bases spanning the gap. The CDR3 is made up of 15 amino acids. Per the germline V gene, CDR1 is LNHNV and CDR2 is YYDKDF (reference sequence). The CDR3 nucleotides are TGTGCCACCAGCAGAAGAAGGGACGGCACAGATACGCAGTATTTT. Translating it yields CATSRRRDGTDTQYF.

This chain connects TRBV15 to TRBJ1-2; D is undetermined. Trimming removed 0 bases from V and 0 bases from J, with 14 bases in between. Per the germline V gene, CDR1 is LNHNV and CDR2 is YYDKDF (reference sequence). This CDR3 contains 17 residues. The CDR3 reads CATSRDGSANSNYGYTF. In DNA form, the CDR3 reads TGTGCCACCAGCAGAGACGGGAGCGCCAACTCTAACTATGGCTACACCTTC. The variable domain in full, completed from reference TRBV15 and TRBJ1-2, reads DAMVIQNPRYQVTQFGKPVTLSCSQTLNHNVMYWYQQKSSQAPKLLFHYYDKDFNNEADTPDNFQSRRPNTSFCFLDIRSPGLGDTAMYLCATSRDGSANSNYGYTFGSGTRLTVV.

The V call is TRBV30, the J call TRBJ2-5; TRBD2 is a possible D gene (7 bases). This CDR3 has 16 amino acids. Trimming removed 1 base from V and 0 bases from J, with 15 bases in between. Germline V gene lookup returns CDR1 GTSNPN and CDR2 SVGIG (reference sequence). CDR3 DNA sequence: TGTGCCTGGAGTGCTTGGGGGGGCACGTACCAAGAGACCCAGTACTTC. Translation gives CAWSAWGGTYQETQYF.

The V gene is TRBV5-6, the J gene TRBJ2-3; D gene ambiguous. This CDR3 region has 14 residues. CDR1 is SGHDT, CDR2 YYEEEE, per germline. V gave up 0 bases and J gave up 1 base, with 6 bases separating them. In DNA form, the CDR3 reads TGTGCCAGCAGCTTGGAGCACCGCACAGATACGCAGTATTTT. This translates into CASSLEHRTDTQYF. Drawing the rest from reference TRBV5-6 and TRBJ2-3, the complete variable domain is DAGVTQSPTHLIKTRGQQVTLRCSPKSGHDTVSWYQQALGQGPQFIFQYYEEEERQRGNFPDRFSGHQFPNYSSELNVNALLLGDSALYLCASSLEHRTDTQYFGPGTRLTVL.

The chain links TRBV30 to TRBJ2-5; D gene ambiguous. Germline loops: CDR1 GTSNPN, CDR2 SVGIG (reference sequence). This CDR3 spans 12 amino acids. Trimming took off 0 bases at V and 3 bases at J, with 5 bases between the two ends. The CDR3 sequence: CAWSVNEETQYF. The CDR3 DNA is TGTGCCTGGAGTGTTAACGAAGAGACCCAGTACTTC.

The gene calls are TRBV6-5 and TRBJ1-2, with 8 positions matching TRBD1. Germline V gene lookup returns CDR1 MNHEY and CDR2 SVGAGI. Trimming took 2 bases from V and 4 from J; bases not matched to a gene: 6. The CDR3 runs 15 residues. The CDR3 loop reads CASSYRGQGAYGYTF. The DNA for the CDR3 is TGTGCCAGCAGTTACCGCGGGCAGGGGGCCTATGGCTACACCTTC.

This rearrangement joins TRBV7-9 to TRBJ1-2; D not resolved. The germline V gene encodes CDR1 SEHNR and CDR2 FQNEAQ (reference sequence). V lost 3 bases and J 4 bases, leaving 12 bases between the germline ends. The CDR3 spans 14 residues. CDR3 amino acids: CASSLVGGPYGYTF. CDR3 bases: TGTGCCAGCAGCTTGGTCGGCGGACCCTATGGCTACACCTTC.